This is a list of T cell receptor beta chains from one sample in a study of blood T cell repertoires in COVID-19. The table came from immunoSEQ multiplex PCR; TCRdb's copy has only in-frame clones and leaves some out. The sample lists 190,000 or so clones, around 87% seen once, with around 2.6% in the top ten. Sequenced: peripheral blood. The origin of the receptors is a man between 35 and 55 years old with active or convalescent COVID-19. Both conserved end residues are trimmed from each CDR3.

CDR3 length	J gene	V gene	CDR3 protein
15	TRBJ1-6	TRBV27	ASSLVGTGSFGSPLH
12	TRBJ1-5	TRBV19	ASRTSRGLQPQH
12	TRBJ1-1	TRBV5-1	ASSLEQRNTEAF
12	TRBJ1-1	TRBV19	ASSIAGGVSEAF
9	TRBJ1-2	TRBV9	ASSSNYGYT
13	TRBJ1-6	TRBV4-1	ASSQGQEANSPLH
12	TRBJ2-1	TRBV2	ASKAERGMDEQF
13	TRBJ2-7	TRBV6-5	ASSYLGTGAGEQY
12	TRBJ2-1	TRBV4-1	ASSQGRGYNEQF
15	TRBJ1-2	TRBV9	ASSALAGTGSDDGYT
12	TRBJ2-1	TRBV4-3	ASSQVGHHNEQF
16	TRBJ2-3	TRBV6-2/TRBV6-3	ASSRPPGAGGKTDTQY
13	TRBJ1-2	TRBV5-4	ASSLVLEGAAGYT
13	TRBJ1-5	TRBV30	AWSGGQGVPQPQH
14	TRBJ1-1	TRBV27	ASSPKPGQVSPEAF
13	TRBJ1-6	TRBV6-2/TRBV6-3	ASSNPQGMDSPLH
12	TRBJ1-6	TRBV13	ATQGAQSNSPLH
13	TRBJ2-7	TRBV19	ASSISQGSSYEQY